The entry below gives a single T cell receptor beta chain sequence along with its context. Antigen unknown. Germline trimming cut 0 bases from V and 1 base from J; bases unmatched to any gene: 5. This CDR3 has 17 residues. Germline loops: CDR1 LGHDT, CDR2 YNNKEL (reference sequence). These data belong to a study of T cell responses to AZD1222 COVID-19 vaccine. Findings and limits, study-wide: Nearly half of spike-specific TCRs reportedly go after variant regions that carry no mutations. After two AZD1222 doses, spike-specific TCR breadth and depth rose versus day 0.

TCRdb keeps only in-frame clones here, not all; method: immunoSEQ multiplex PCR. The sample contains about 150,000 clones, roughly 92% of which appear only once. V and J are TRBV3-1 (or the pseudogene TRBV3-2) and TRBJ2-5; TRBD2 matches at 10 bases. This TCR was recovered from an adult in good health. The specimen comprised peripheral blood, sampled on day 0 of AZD1222 vaccination. CDR3 residues: CASSQDRGTSVQETQYF. CDR3 bases: TGTGCCAGCAGCCAAGATCGGGGGACTAGCGTCCAAGAGACCCAGTACTTC.